These T cell receptor beta chains were read from a single sample in a study of regulatory T cells in long-lasting Graves disease. Via MiXCR, TCRdb re-called the multiplex PCR reads, giving one row per CDR3 protein. The data hold about 430,000 distinct CDR3 sequences, with 15% observed a single time. The same sample was also studied in work on T cells in Graves' hyperthyroidism and ophthalmopathy.

Sequenced material: peripheral blood mononuclear cells (PBMCs), taken at new diagnosis, from a patient treated with antithyroid drugs. The receptors were sampled from a woman between 35 and 50 years old with Graves disease. The CDR3 runs from the conserved cysteine through the conserved F or W. Fields, in order: clone size, J gene, CDR3 length, D gene, V gene, CDR3 DNA, CDR3 protein. The D gene is left open where the match is weak. Not every row has a clone size; where given, it reads once, few, many or a size class.

many | TRBJ2-2 | 16 | . | TRBV5-1 | TGCGCCAGCAGCTTGGCCGACAGGTTCGGTCCCGGGGAGCTGTTTTTT | CASSLADRFGPGELFF
many | TRBJ2-1 | 16 | TRBD2 | TRBV3-1 | TGTGCCAGCAGCCCGGGACTAGCGGGGGTGGGGGGTGAGCAGTTCTTC | CASSPGLAGVGGEQFF
many | TRBJ2-5 | 15 | . | TRBV19 | TGTGCCAGTAGCGTGCTCGCTCAGGGTGGAGAGACCCAGTACTTC | CASSVLAQGGETQYF
many | TRBJ2-2 | 14 | TRBD2 | TRBV11-2 | TGTGCCAGCAGCCCTAGCGGGATAGGCGGGGAGCTGTTTTTT | CASSPSGIGGELFF
. | TRBJ1-4 | 13 | . | TRBV7-2 | TGTGCCAGCAGCTCATCCGATGGGGAAAAACTGTTTTTT | CASSSSDGEKLFF
. | TRBJ2-7 | 14 | TRBD1 | TRBV20-1 | TGCAGTGCTAGAGAGCGAGTATCAGGGGGAGAGCAGTACTTC | CSARERVSGGEQYF
. | TRBJ2-7 | 13 | . | TRBV24-1 | TGTGCCACCAGTGAGGCAGCCTCCTACGAGCAGTACTTC | CATSEAASYEQYF
many | TRBJ2-1 | 15 | TRBD2 | TRBV12-3/TRBV12-4 | TGTGCCAGCAGTTTATCTAGCGGGTTTTACAATGAGCAGTTCTTC | CASSLSSGFYNEQFF
many | TRBJ1-1 | 14 | . | TRBV29-1 | TGCAGCGTTGTTTCTATGGCCTTGGGCACTGAAGCTTTCTTT | CSVVSMALGTEAFF
many | TRBJ2-1 | 13 | . | TRBV18 | TGTGCCAGCTCAGACGGGGTCAGGGGTGAGCAGTTCTTC | CASSDGVRGEQFF
many | TRBJ2-4 | 12 | . | TRBV14 | TGTGCCAGCAGCCAAGAGTTCAACATTCAGTACTTC | CASSQEFNIQYF
many | TRBJ2-7 | 14 | . | TRBV20-1 | TGCAGTGCTACCCCGGGCACGGAGGTCTACGAGCAGTACTTC | CSATPGTEVYEQYF
many | TRBJ2-2 | 14 | . | TRBV11-2 | TGTGCCAGCAGCTCGCCTCGGGTGGCCGGGGAGCTGTTTTTT | CASSSPRVAGELFF
. | TRBJ2-3 | 14 | . | TRBV7-9 | TGTGCCAGCAGCTCCAGGACTCAGATAGATACGCAGTATTTT | CASSSRTQIDTQYF
once | TRBJ2-1 | 15 | . | TRBV28 | TGTGCCAGCAGCTTATCCCCCAACGGACGCAATGATCAGTTCTTC | CASSLSPNGRNDQFF
many | TRBJ2-2 | 14 | . | TRBV7-8 | TGTGCCAGCAGCTTACGGGACTACACCGGGGAGCTGTTTTTT | CASSLRDYTGELFF
many | TRBJ2-5 | 14 | . | TRBV6-5 | TGTGCCAGCAGTTTCACCTCCGGGAGAGAGACCCAGTACTTC | CASSFTSGRETQYF
few | TRBJ2-7 | 15 | . | TRBV6-2/TRBV6-3 | TGTGCCAGCAGTGAACGACAGGTCGGATACTACGAGCAGTACTTC | CASSERQVGYYEQYF
many | TRBJ2-5 | 15 | TRBD2 | TRBV12-3/TRBV12-4 | TGTGCCAGCAGTTTAGGCCGCGGGAGGGAAGAGACCCAGTACTTC | CASSLGRGREETQYF
. | TRBJ2-7 | 13 | . | TRBV3-1 | TGTGCCAGCAGTTCGTGGGAGCGGTACGAGCAGTACTTC | CASSSWERYEQYF
many | TRBJ1-1 | 15 | . | TRBV3-1 | TGTGCCAGCAGCCAAGTGTCGGGGTACCACACTGAAGCTTTCTTT | CASSQVSGYHTEAFF
many | TRBJ1-1 | 19 | . | TRBV6-7 | TGTGCCAGCAGTAGCCAGGGACCGAGGATCTTCCCCATGAACACTGAAGCTTTCTTT | CASSSQGPRIFPMNTEAFF
. | TRBJ2-3 | 14 | . | TRBV3-1 | TGTGCCAGCAGCCCCAAGGTTTGGGGAGATACGCAGTATTTT | CASSPKVWGDTQYF
many | TRBJ1-5 | 13 | . | TRBV12-3/TRBV12-4 | TGTGCCAGCAGTTGGGCCCTAAATCAGCCCCAGCATTTT | CASSWALNQPQHF
. | TRBJ2-3 | 14 | . | TRBV5-1 | TGCGCCAGCAGCTCGGACTCTAGCACAGATACGCAGTATTTT | CASSSDSSTDTQYF
. | TRBJ2-4 | 14 | TRBD2 | TRBV24-1 | TGTGCCACCAGCACCCGGGACTACCAAAACATTCAGTACTTC | CATSTRDYQNIQYF
many | TRBJ1-6 | 15 | TRBD1 | TRBV19 | TGTGCCAGTAGTATTGCGACAGGGAGTAATTCACCCCTCCACTTT | CASSIATGSNSPLHF
many | TRBJ2-7 | 14 | . | TRBV29-1 | TGCAGCGTTGTGGTCAGTTTTAGATTTTACGAGCAGTACTTC | CSVVVSFRFYEQYF
many | TRBJ2-3 | 15 | TRBD2 | TRBV20-1 | TGCAGTGCTAACCCGACTAGCGGGAGCACAGATACGCAGTATTTT | CSANPTSGSTDTQYF
many | TRBJ1-4 | 14 | . | TRBV3-1 | TGTGCCAGCAGCCAAGTTCACCTGGAGGAAAAACTGTTTTTT | CASSQVHLEEKLFF
many | TRBJ2-7 | 14 | . | TRBV28 | TGTGCCAGCAGTTTGTATGGACCAACCTACGAGCAGTACTTC | CASSLYGPTYEQYF
few | TRBJ1-6 | 17 | TRBD1 | TRBV6-1 | TGTGCCAGCAGCGCCGGGACAGGGAACTCCTATAATTCACCCCTCCACTTT | CASSAGTGNSYNSPLHF
many | TRBJ1-1 | 16 | . | TRBV19 | TGTGCCAGTAGTCCCCGACAGACCCCTGGGAACACTGAAGCTTTCTTT | CASSPRQTPGNTEAFF
many | TRBJ2-7 | 12 | . | TRBV6-2/TRBV6-3 | TGTGCCAGCAGTTCCGAGTACTACGAGCAGTACTTC | CASSSEYYEQYF
many | TRBJ2-7 | 15 | . | TRBV28 | TGTGCCAGCAGTCAGGTTGTGGACACGGCGGACGAGCAGTACTTC | CASSQVVDTADEQYF
many | TRBJ2-1 | 15 | TRBD2 | TRBV12-3/TRBV12-4 | TGTGCCAGCACCTTAAGCGGGAGTTCCTACAATGAGCAGTTCTTC | CASTLSGSSYNEQFF